The 27 T cell receptor beta chains in this list originate from one sample, sequenced in a study of blood T cells in healthy people across ages. Through a sample-barcoded 5' primer and a J-beta primer mix, a second PCR was run for 7 to 11 cycles. From the 5' RACE reads, TCRdb called clonotypes with MiXCR, one entry per CDR3 protein. The sample shows around 1,000,000 distinct CDR3 sequences, about 25% of them seen only once. The same sample was also used in a study of T cells of mothers and their children.

Sequenced material: blood. The receptors come from a girl aged 2 to 9 in good health.

The chain has TRBV6-5 and TRBJ2-5, with D possibly called TRBD1 or TRBD2 (5 bases each). V gave up 6 bases and J gave up 1 base, with 15 bases separating them. The CDR3 is 15 residues long. Germline CDR1 reads MNHEY; CDR2 reads SVGAGI. In DNA form, the CDR3 reads TGTGCCAGCAGCTCCGGGACGGTCCTCCAAGAGACCCAGTACTTC. This translates into CASSSGTVLQETQYF.

This rearrangement joins TRBV12-3 or TRBV12-4 to TRBJ2-7; no definite D call. The CDR3 has 14 amino acids. V was clipped by 1 base and J by 2 bases, with 9 bases between them. The CDR3 nucleotides read TGTGCCAGCAGTTTAGTCAACAGACCCTACGAGCAGTACTTC. Encoded protein: CASSLVNRPYEQYF.

This clonotype was counted a few times. V gene TRBV7-6 combines with J gene TRBJ2-5; D perhaps matches TRBD2 (5 bases). The J call could be wrong; TRBJ2-1 is a better fit for the DNA end. Germline V lookup: CDR1 SGHVS, CDR2 FNYEAQ. The CDR3 extends over 13 amino acids. DNA of the CDR3: TGTGCCAGCAGCTCCTCCCGGGGCAATGAGCAGTTCTTC. It codes for CASSSSRGNEQFF.

The chain has TRBV6-6 and TRBJ1-1; D perhaps matches TRBD1 (5 bases). The germline CDR1 and CDR2 sequences are MNHNY and SVGAGI (reference sequence). V was trimmed by 1 base and J by 6 bases, leaving 15 bases between them. CDR3 length equals 15 residues. The CDR3 is CASSYLTGTYPEAFF. CDR3 bases: TGTGCCAGCAGTTACTTGACCGGGACCTACCCTGAAGCTTTCTTT.

The chain combines TRBV20-1 with TRBJ2-5; D gene unclear. Per the germline V gene, CDR1 is DFQATT and CDR2 is SNEGSKA (reference sequence). The CDR3 has 11 amino acids. Trimming removed 3 bases from V and 5 bases from J, with 7 bases in between. This chain's CDR3 is CSASNGETQYF. The CDR3 DNA reads TGCAGTGCTAGTAATGGGGAGACCCAGTACTTC.

The chain couples TRBV7-2 to TRBJ2-7; tentative D call: TRBD2 (5 bases). There are 14 residues in the CDR3. V lost 5 bases to trimming and J lost 0 bases, with 11 bases between them. Germline loops: CDR1 SGHTA, CDR2 FQGNSA. As DNA, the CDR3 is TGTGCCAGCAGCCTCCAGCGGACCTCCTACGAGCAGTACTTC. Protein: CASSLQRTSYEQYF.

The chain links TRBV5-6 to TRBJ2-4; possibly TRBD2 for D (5 bases). V dropped 7 bases and J dropped 3 bases, with 8 bases sitting between them. Germline V gene data show CDR1 as SGHDT and CDR2 as YYEEEE. The CDR3 contains 12 residues. CDR3 loop: CASGRIKNIQYF. CDR3 DNA sequence: TGTGCCAGCGGGAGAATCAAAAACATTCAGTACTTC.

This chain joins TRBV7-8 and TRBJ2-1, with 11 bases that match TRBD2. The CDR3 has 18 residues. V trimming: 3 bases; J trimming: 9 bases; junction bases outside the gene matches: 16. Germline lookup yields CDR1 SGHVS and CDR2 FQNEAQ. The CDR3 loop is CASSFLIAGGPNEAEQFF. The CDR3 DNA reads as TGTGCCAGCAGCTTTCTTATAGCGGGAGGGCCGAATGAGGCTGAGCAGTTCTTC.

This clonotype has just a few counts. The rearrangement uses TRBV28 and TRBJ2-7; weak D call: TRBD2 (6 bases). Trimming took 1 base from V and 4 from J, leaving 17 bases between them. The germline V gene has CDR1 MDHEN and CDR2 SYDVKM. There are 16 residues in the CDR3. The CDR3 DNA reads TGTGCCAGCAGTTTATATCCGGGAGCGGGTCTATACGAGCAGTACTTC. Amino acid sequence: CASSLYPGAGLYEQYF.

The sample holds one count of this clonotype. V is TRBV6-1 and J is TRBJ2-5; a possible D gene is TRBD2 (6 bases). The tail of the sequence fits TRBJ2-1 better, so the J call may be wrong. This CDR3 region has 14 residues. Per germline, CDR1 MNHNS and CDR2 SASEGT. This CDR3 is CASSGISRGDEQFF. CDR3 nucleotides: TGTGCCAGCAGTGGCATTTCCCGCGGGGATGAGCAGTTCTTC.

This clonotype was detected a few times. The CDR3 DNA reads TGCGCCAGCAGCTTACAGGGAGAGTACTACAATGAGCAGTTCTTC. Translating gives CASSLQGEYYNEQFF. The chain combines TRBV5-1 with TRBJ2-1, with D possibly TRBD1 on 6 matching bases. V was shortened by 2 bases and J by 3 bases, with 12 bases between the two germline ends. CDR1 and CDR2 from the germline V gene are SGHRS and YFSETQ. The CDR3 loop spans 15 amino acids.

This clonotype was observed a handful of times. The rearrangement links TRBV6-1 to TRBJ1-5; D possibly corresponds to TRBD1 (6 bases). This CDR3 has 18 residues. Per the germline V gene, CDR1 is MNHNS and CDR2 is SASEGT. Trimming cost V 2 bases and J 1 base, with 18 bases left between them. CDR3 sequence reads: CASSEFRGDWGSNQPQHF. The CDR3 nucleotides read TGTGCCAGCAGTGAATTTAGGGGGGATTGGGGGAGCAATCAGCCCCAGCATTTT.

The chain couples TRBV5-1 to TRBJ2-2; 8 positions match TRBD2. This CDR3 contains 16 residues. Trimming took 4 bases from V and 3 from J; bases not matched to a gene: 8. Germline CDR1 SGHRS, CDR2 YFSETQ. In DNA form, the CDR3 reads TGCGCCAGCAGCCAACTAGCGGCGGGAGACACCGGGGAGCTGTTTTTT. Protein: CASSQLAAGDTGELFF.

The chain has TRBV7-9 and TRBJ1-1, with D possibly TRBD1 on 6 matching bases. Germline-derived CDR1 and CDR2 are SEHNR and FQNEAQ (reference sequence). The CDR3 has 15 amino acids. V shed 5 bases and J shed 3 bases, with 16 bases lying between them. CDR3 sequence (DNA): TGTGCCAGCAGCCTTATCGGGGAGGGGGACACTGAAGCTTTCTTT. Translated: CASSLIGEGDTEAFF.

This clonotype was seen a few times. V is TRBV4-1 and J is TRBJ2-1; 9 nucleotides match TRBD1. Losses at the gene ends were 3 bases for V and 10 bases for J; bases not matched to a gene: 10. CDR3 length equals 15 residues. Germline CDR1 and CDR2: MGHRA and YSYEKL. The CDR3 nucleotides are TGCGCCAGCAGCCAGGGACAGGGTTTTGGTGAGGAGCAGTTCTTC. Translation gives CASSQGQGFGEEQFF.

There are a few counts of this clonotype. This chain's CDR3 is CASSEAAHQDNEKLFF. Written as DNA, the CDR3 is TGTGCCAGCAGTGAGGCAGCACACCAAGACAATGAAAAACTGTTTTTT. V usage is TRBV12-3 or TRBV12-4 and J usage is TRBJ1-4; D uncertain. This CDR3 region has 16 residues. The V end was cut by 5 bases, the J end by 5 bases, with 18 bases between.

The V and J genes are TRBV27 and TRBJ2-5, with D possibly matching TRBD2 (5 bases). The DNA end is a closer match to TRBJ2-1, so the J assignment may be wrong. Per germline, CDR1 MNHEY and CDR2 SMNVEV (reference sequence). The CDR3 has 12 amino acids. CDR3 protein: CASRRPGNEQFF. The CDR3 nucleotides are TGTGCCAGCAGGCGCCCGGGGAATGAGCAGTTCTTC.

This chain uses TRBV29-1 with TRBJ2-2; TRBD2 agrees at 7 bases. The CDR3 covers 14 residues. The J segment lost 6 bases and the V segment lost 6 bases, leaving 10 bases of the junction unmatched. Germline CDR1 SQVTM, CDR2 ANQGSEA. As DNA, the CDR3 is TGCAGCGTCGCCCCGGGGCTAGCGGCCGGGGAGCTGTTTTTT. Translation: CSVAPGLAAGELFF.

The rearrangement joins TRBV6-2 or TRBV6-3 to TRBJ2-1; D remains ambiguous. From germline, CDR1 is MNHEY and CDR2 SVGEGT. CDR3 size: 12 residues. Trimming took 3 bases from V and 7 from J, leaving 7 bases between them. The CDR3 is CASSYSWNEQFF. The DNA for the CDR3 is TGTGCCAGCAGTTATTCCTGGAATGAGCAGTTCTTC.

As regards this clonotype: One end of the junction does not line up with germline, which may come from a read error. The J gene is TRBJ2-4, the V gene TRBV7-3; a weak D match, TRBD1 (5 bases). The CDR3 sequence is 14 residues long. Per the germline V gene, CDR1 is SGHTA and CDR2 is FQGTGA. DNA of the CDR3: TGTGCCAGCAGTCCTCAGGGTAGGAGTAACATTCGGTACTTC. Encoded protein: CASSPQGRSNIRYF.

The chain couples TRBV7-2 to TRBJ1-6; no clear D gene. The germline V and J ends were trimmed by 5 bases and 14 bases, with 10 bases remaining between them. CDR1 and CDR2 (germline): SGHTA, FQGNSA. This CDR3 is built from 11 residues. Written as DNA, the CDR3 is TGTGCCAGCAGCCCCGGAGACACCCTCCACTTT. Translated: CASSPGDTLHF. The full variable domain, completed using reference TRBV7-2 and TRBJ1-6, is GAGVSQSPSNKVTEKGKDVELRCDPISGHTALYWYRQSLGQGLEFLIYFQGNSAPDKSGLPSDRFSAERTGGSVSTLTIQRTQQEDSAVYLCASSPGDTLHFGNGTRLTVT.

CDR3 amino acids: CASSLYQRGNTDTQYF. In nucleotides, the CDR3 is TGTGCCAGCAGCTTGTATCAGCGGGGGAACACAGATACGCAGTATTTT. The chain uses TRBV5-4 and TRBJ2-3, with 8 bases matching TRBD2. CDR3 length: 16 residues. V trimming: 1 base; J trimming: 2 bases; junction bases outside the gene matches: 6. Germline assignment: CDR1 SGHNT and CDR2 YYREEE (reference sequence).

This chain connects TRBV12-3 or TRBV12-4 to TRBJ1-1; 9 positions agree with TRBD1. Trimming at V came to 6 bases and at J to 1 base, leaving 12 bases not matched to a gene. This CDR3 spans 17 amino acids. CDR3 in amino acids: CASRSGTGPLGNTEAFF. DNA of the CDR3: TGTGCCAGCAGGTCCGGGACAGGGCCTTTAGGGAACACTGAAGCTTTCTTT.

This clonotype has just a few counts. The gene calls are TRBV12-3 or TRBV12-4 and TRBJ1-5; D is ambiguous. The V and J ends lost 3 bases and 11 bases respectively, with 14 bases between them. The CDR3 consists of 13 residues. The CDR3 region is CASSFPGSLAQHF. CDR3 coding DNA: TGTGCCAGCAGTTTTCCTGGTAGTTTGGCCCAGCATTTT.

A few counts support this clonotype. The genes are TRBV12-3 or TRBV12-4 and TRBJ2-4, with 9 bases matching TRBD1. The CDR3 is made up of 15 amino acids. The trim removed 4 bases at V and 7 bases at J, leaving 8 bases unmatched. CDR3 sequence reads: CASSSPGDRANIQYF. Here the CDR3 DNA reads TGTGCCAGCAGTTCCCCGGGGGACAGGGCGAACATTCAGTACTTC.

This clonotype has more than one count but fewer than ten. The V and J genes are TRBV20-1 and TRBJ2-7; D is possibly TRBD1 (6 bases). The germline V gene encodes CDR1 DFQATT and CDR2 SNEGSKA (reference sequence). V was shortened by 6 bases and J by 3 bases, with 18 bases between the two germline ends. The CDR3 sequence is 14 residues long. This CDR3 is CSATIRGLNYEQYF. DNA of the CDR3: TGCAGTGCAACAATCAGGGGCTTGAACTACGAGCAGTACTTC.

The J gene is TRBJ2-7, the V gene TRBV7-9; maybe TRBD1 (6 bases). This CDR3 region has 17 residues. CDR1 and CDR2 from the germline V gene are SEHNR and FQNEAQ (reference sequence). V lost 5 bases and J 2 bases, leaving 22 bases between the germline ends. Written as DNA, the CDR3 is TGTGCCAGCAGCCTGGGCGGAGGACAGAAAAAAACCTACGAGCAGTACTTC. This gives the protein CASSLGGGQKKTYEQYF.